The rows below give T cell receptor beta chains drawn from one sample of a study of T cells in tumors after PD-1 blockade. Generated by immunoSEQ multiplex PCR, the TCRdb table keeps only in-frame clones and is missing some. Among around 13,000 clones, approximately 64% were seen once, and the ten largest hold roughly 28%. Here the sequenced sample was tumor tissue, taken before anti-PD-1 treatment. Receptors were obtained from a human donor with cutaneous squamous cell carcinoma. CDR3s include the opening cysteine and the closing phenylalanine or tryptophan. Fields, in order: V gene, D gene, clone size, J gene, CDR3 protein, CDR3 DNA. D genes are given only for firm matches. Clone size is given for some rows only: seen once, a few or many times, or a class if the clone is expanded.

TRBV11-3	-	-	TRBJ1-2	CASSFGRGGGYTF	TGTGCCAGCAGCTTCGGCCGTGGAGGCGGCTACACCTTC
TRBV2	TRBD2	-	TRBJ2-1	CASSQWGLAGRYEQFF	TGTGCCAGCAGTCAGTGGGGTCTAGCGGGGAGGTATGAGCAGTTCTTC
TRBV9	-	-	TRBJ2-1	CASSVPGGNNEQFF	TGTGCCAGCAGCGTACCAGGAGGGAACAATGAGCAGTTCTTC
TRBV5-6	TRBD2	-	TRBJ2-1	CASSSSSGSSYNEQFF	TGTGCCAGCAGCTCTTCTAGCGGGAGCTCCTACAATGAGCAGTTCTTC
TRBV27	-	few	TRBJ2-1	CASSWDPSSYNEQFF	TGTGCCAGCAGTTGGGACCCTAGCTCCTACAATGAGCAGTTCTTC
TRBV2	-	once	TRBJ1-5	CASSGQGNNQPQHF	TGTGCCAGCAGTGGCCAGGGAAATAATCAGCCCCAGCATTTT
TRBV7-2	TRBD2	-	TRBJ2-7	CASSLASGGRSGSYEQYF	TGTGCCAGCAGCTTAGCGTCGGGGGGTCGGTCCGGCTCCTACGAGCAGTACTTC
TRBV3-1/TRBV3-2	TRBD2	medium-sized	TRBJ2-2	CASSQRAGAGGELFF	TGTGCCAGCAGCCAGAGAGCGGGGGCGGGCGGGGAGCTGTTTTTT
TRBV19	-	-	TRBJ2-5	CASRDSAAETQYF	TGTGCCAGTAGGGACTCGGCGGCGGAGACCCAGTACTTC
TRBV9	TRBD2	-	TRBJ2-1	CASSVGSGRAMGEQFF	TGTGCCAGCAGCGTAGGTTCCGGGAGGGCCATGGGTGAGCAGTTCTTC
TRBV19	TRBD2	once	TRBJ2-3	CASSPSAGTSGRRDTQYF	TGTGCCAGTAGTCCAAGCGCCGGGACTAGCGGGAGGAGGGATACGCAGTATTTT
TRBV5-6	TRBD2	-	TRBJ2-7	CASREGSGSYEQYF	TGTGCCAGCAGAGAGGGTAGCGGGAGTTACGAGCAGTACTTC
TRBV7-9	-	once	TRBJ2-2	CASSPLPNTGELFF	TGTGCCAGCAGCCCTTTGCCGAACACCGGGGAGCTGTTTTTT
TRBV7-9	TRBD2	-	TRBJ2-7	CASSLAWTGGEQYF	TGTGCCAGCAGCTTAGCCTGGACGGGGGGCGAGCAGTACTTC
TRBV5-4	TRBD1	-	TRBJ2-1	CASSPSGGTYNEQFF	TGTGCCAGCAGCCCTTCAGGGGGCACCTACAATGAGCAGTTCTTC
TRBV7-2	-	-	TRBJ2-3	CASSATGTQSTDTQYF	TGTGCCAGCAGCGCGACCGGGACTCAGAGCACAGATACGCAGTATTTT
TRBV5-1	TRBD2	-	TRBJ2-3	CASSSGTSGLTDTQYF	TGCGCCAGCAGCTCGGGGACTAGCGGGCTCACAGATACGCAGTATTTT
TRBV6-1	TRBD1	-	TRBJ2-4	CASKPRQGIFNIQYF	TGTGCCAGCAAACCTCGACAGGGGATCTTCAACATTCAGTACTTC
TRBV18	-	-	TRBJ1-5	CASSPNQPQHF	TGTGCCAGCTCCCCGAATCAGCCCCAGCATTTT
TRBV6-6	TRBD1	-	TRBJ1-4	CASRLQGAGEKLFF	TGTGCCAGCAGGCTACAGGGGGCGGGGGAAAAACTGTTTTTT
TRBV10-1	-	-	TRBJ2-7	CAAAPGTHHEQYF	TGCGCCGCAGCGCCGGGAACACATCACGAGCAGTACTTC
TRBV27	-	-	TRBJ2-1	CASSLSRAVYNEQFF	TGTGCCAGCAGTTTATCGAGGGCGGTCTACAATGAGCAGTTCTTC
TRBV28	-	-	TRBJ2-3	CASDREKGDTQYF	TGTGCCAGCGACCGGGAGAAGGGAGATACGCAGTATTTT
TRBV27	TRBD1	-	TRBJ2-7	CASIGSGTGFYEQYF	TGTGCCAGTATTGGAAGCGGGACAGGGTTCTACGAGCAGTACTTC
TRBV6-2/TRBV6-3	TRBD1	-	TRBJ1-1	CASSSHPGTGEAFF	TGTGCCAGCAGTTCTCACCCAGGGACAGGTGAAGCTTTCTTT
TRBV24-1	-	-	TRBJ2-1	CATSPSGMGARGEQFF	TGTGCCACCAGTCCGTCGGGAATGGGGGCGCGGGGTGAGCAGTTCTTC
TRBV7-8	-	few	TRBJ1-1	CASSLTGFGTEAFF	TGTGCCAGCAGCTTAACAGGGTTTGGGACTGAAGCTTTCTTT
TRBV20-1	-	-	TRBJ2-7	CSARRLSEQYF	TGCAGTGCTCGGCGGCTCTCCGAGCAGTACTTC
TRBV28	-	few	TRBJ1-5	CASTTAQGSNQPQHF	TGTGCCAGCACCACCGCGCAGGGTAGCAATCAGCCCCAGCATTTT
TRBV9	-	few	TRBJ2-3	CASSVAGGSDTQYF	TGTGCCAGCAGCGTAGCCGGGGGTTCAGATACGCAGTATTTT
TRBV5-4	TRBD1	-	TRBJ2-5	CASSSWTGKETQYF	TGTGCCAGCAGCTCTTGGACAGGGAAAGAGACCCAGTACTTC
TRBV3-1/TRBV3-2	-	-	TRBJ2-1	CASSRSNEQFF	TGTGCCAGCAGCCGATCAAATGAGCAGTTCTTC
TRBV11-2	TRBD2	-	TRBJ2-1	CASSRIKGTSGLSYNEQFF	TGTGCCAGCAGCCGAATTAAAGGGACTAGCGGACTCTCCTACAATGAGCAGTTCTTC
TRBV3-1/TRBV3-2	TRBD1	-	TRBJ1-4	CASSPDRGYNEKLFF	TGTGCCAGCAGCCCAGACAGGGGATATAATGAAAAACTGTTTTTT
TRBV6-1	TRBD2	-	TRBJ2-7	CASSEIAGGHYEQYF	TGTGCCAGCAGTGAAATTGCGGGGGGCCACTACGAGCAGTACTTC
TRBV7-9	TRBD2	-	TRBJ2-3	CASSPTSGGRDTQYF	TGTGCCAGCAGCCCGACTAGCGGGGGACGCGATACGCAGTATTTT
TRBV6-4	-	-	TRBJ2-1	CASSVDYRSYNEQFF	TGTGCCAGCAGCGTGGACTACCGCTCCTACAATGAGCAGTTCTTC
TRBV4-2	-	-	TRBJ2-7	CASRGHTSYEQYF	TGTGCCAGCCGAGGACACACGTCCTACGAGCAGTACTTC
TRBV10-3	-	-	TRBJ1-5	CAISESWGDHSNQPQHF	TGTGCCATCAGTGAGTCATGGGGGGATCATAGCAATCAGCCCCAGCATTTT
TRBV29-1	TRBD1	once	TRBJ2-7	CSGGRQGGEQYF	TGCAGCGGCGGCAGACAGGGTGGCGAGCAGTACTTC
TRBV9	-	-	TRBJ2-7	CASPSPPGTLGYEQYF	TGTGCCAGCCCCTCCCCCCCCGGGACACTTGGGTACGAGCAGTACTTC
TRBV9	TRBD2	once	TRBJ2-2	CASSVSGLAGRGWLFF	TGTGCCAGCAGCGTCTCGGGACTAGCGGGGCGAGGTTGGCTGTTTTTT
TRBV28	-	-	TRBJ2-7	CASSLWGLRGGAGYEQYF	TGTGCCAGCAGTTTATGGGGGCTACGAGGAGGGGCAGGTTACGAGCAGTACTTC
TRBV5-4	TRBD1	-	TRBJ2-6	CASSPGQGAKGANVLTF	TGTGCCAGCAGCCCCGGACAGGGGGCAAAAGGGGCCAACGTCCTGACTTTC